This T cell receptor (beta chain) was captured in a study of blood T cell repertoires in COVID-19. The overall study: From the United States, Italy and Spain came samples of acute and convalescent COVID-19.

Per the authors' pipeline: Reference gene primer amplification in the assay estimated nucleated cell counts. Assay: immunoSEQ multiplex PCR; the TCRdb copy retains only in-frame clones and omits some. The V and J calls and clone size were taken over from that table, and D and trimming were inferred from the DNA. The table lists about 210,000 clones, 80% to 90% of them singletons. Trimming shortened V by 0 bases and J by 8 bases, and 10 bases separated the two germline ends. The CDR3 loop spans 13 amino acids. Germline V lookup: CDR1 MNHEY, CDR2 SVGAGI. The material sequenced was peripheral blood. The chain couples TRBV6-5 to TRBJ1-2; tentative D call: TRBD1 (5 bases). This receptor was identified in a woman between 65 and 79 years old with acute or convalescent COVID-19. CDR3 region: CASSYSRQWGYTF. The DNA for the CDR3 is TGTGCCAGCAGTTACTCTCGACAGTGGGGCTACACCTTC.